This paragraph covers one T cell receptor (beta chain) sequence. The CDR3 runs to 13 residues. Trimming cost V 6 bases and J 0 bases; bases outside gene matches: 4. CDR1 and CDR2 (germline): SQVTM, ANQGSEA. This entry belongs to a study of T-cell memory formation after mild COVID-19. From 5'RACE with constant-segment primers came TCR alpha and TCR beta cDNA libraries that carried sample barcodes and UMIs. Each CDR3 protein gets one entry after TCRdb re-called the 5' RACE reads with MiXCR. The sample lists about 410,000 distinct CDR3 sequences, under 25% seen once, with around 13% in the top ten. The clonotype originates from an adult woman who had mild COVID-19 (a few samples of this study predate the infection). Cell type and time point are not known. The chain links TRBV29-1 to TRBJ1-1; 7 bases align to TRBD1. Sequenced: PBMCs or a T cell subset sorted from them (not recorded which). CDR3 sequence reads: CSVPGQMNTEAFF. As DNA, the CDR3 is TGCAGCGTGCCGGGACAGATGAACACTGAAGCTTTCTTT.